This T cell receptor beta chain was profiled in a study of CD8+ T cells in alopecia areata. General observations from the study: When scalp samples are sequenced, resident alphabeta T cells of normal skin are also captured. For lesional scalp, especially alopecia totalis/universalis, clonality was higher than in normal scalp. Possibly as an HLA-related effect, TCR sharing across patients appeared less clear than in mice.

With respect to this clone: No antigen is known for it.

PBMCs provided sorted CD4+ and CD8+ T cells. TCR sequencing used cDNA made by reverse transcription of extracted RNA. The method was immunoSEQ multiplex PCR; TCRdb's version includes in-frame clones alone and lacks a portion of them. The data contain around 100,000 clones, around three fifths of them seen just once; the ten biggest clones take up more than 8%. Per germline, CDR1 SGHTA and CDR2 FQGNSA. This CDR3 contains 15 residues. With 5 bases clipped from V and 2 bases from J, the junction kept 8 bases outside the gene matches. The chain employs TRBV7-2 and TRBJ2-7, with 8 bases that match TRBD2. The source of this sequence is a human donor in good health. The specimen was CD4+ T cells sorted from blood. The chain's CDR3 is CASSPVRGGPYEQYF. CDR3 nucleotide sequence: TGTGCCAGCAGCCCAGTACGCGGGGGGCCCTACGAGCAGTACTTC.